This T cell receptor beta chain was observed in a study of shared clonotypes between healthy human individuals. Using immunoSEQ multiplex PCR, the repertoire was profiled, and TCRdb retains in-frame clones only, with some absent. The sample lists about 1.5 million clones; 95% to 99% were seen once. With 7 bases removed from V and 6 bases from J, the gap between germline ends came to 13 bases. The germline gives CDR1 MGHDK, CDR2 SYGVNS. The CDR3 is 12 residues long. The source material was naive CD4+ T cells sorted from blood. Subset here: CD45RA+ positively selected. This TCR was recovered from a man in his thirties or forties in good health. This chain uses TRBV25-1 with TRBJ2-7, with D possibly TRBD1 on 6 matching bases. CDR3 sequence: CASTSGVGEQYF. CDR3 DNA: TGTGCCAGCACATCAGGGGTCGGCGAGCAGTACTTC.